This entry describes one T cell receptor (beta chain). Its specificity is not known. RNA was extracted from bulk tissue without any cell sorting. These data originate in a study of tumor and adjacent non-tumor tissue in lung cancer. Study background: Samples averaged around 4 million productive TCRbeta reads each. General observations from the study: In normal lung, the top 100 clones were significantly more dominant than in tumor. TCR diversity was significantly greater in tumor than normal lung tissue. Patients with more diverse tumor TCRs had worse survival.

The CDR3 is made up of 15 amino acids. CDR1 and CDR2 from the germline V gene are SQVTM and ANQGSEA. With 7 bases clipped from V and 13 bases from J, the junction kept 22 bases outside the gene matches. Three rounds of nested PCR, following a modified ARM-PCR protocol, produced the TCRbeta library. TCRdb re-called the multiplex PCR reads with MiXCR, one entry per CDR3 protein. Of over 60,000 distinct CDR3 sequences detected, around four fifths appear once; the ten largest clones hold about 30%. Sample: lung tumor tissue. The V call is TRBV29-1, the J call TRBJ2-3; 8 bases agree with TRBD1. The TCR was taken from a man aged 60 to 75 with non-small cell lung cancer. The CDR3 here is CSAQTGAGSTDTEYF. Here the CDR3 DNA reads TGCAGCGCCCAGACAGGGGCGGGTAGCACAGATACAGAGTATTTT.